Listed here are 3 T cell receptor beta chains from one sample, sequenced in a study of T cells in Graves' hyperthyroidism and ophthalmopathy. RNA transcripts gave rise to amplified TCR beta CDR3 regions. First-round RT-PCR of the TCR CDR3 relied on the HTBI primer set. TCRdb fed the multiplex PCR reads into MiXCR, producing one record per CDR3 protein. The sample includes 400,000 or so distinct CDR3 sequences, approximately 15% seen only once; the top ten take about 18%. The specimen was blood. These receptors came from a woman aged 25-40 years with Graves' ophthalmopathy.

This clonotype was seen repeatedly, ten times or more. CDR3 nucleotide sequence: TGTGCCAGCAGTCCGCCGGGTCCTCAAGTCAATCAGCCCCAGCATTTT. This codes for CASSPPGPQVNQPQHF. The chain joins TRBV12-3 or TRBV12-4 to TRBJ1-5; no definite D call. Trimming removed 5 bases from V and 3 bases from J, with 17 bases in between. The CDR3 totals 16 residues.

This clonotype came up many times. V usage is TRBV29-1 and J usage is TRBJ2-3; D unclear. The germline CDR1 and CDR2 sequences are SQVTM and ANQGSEA. The CDR3 is 11 amino acids. V lost 6 bases to trimming and J lost 2 bases, with 6 bases between them. In nucleotides, the CDR3 is TGCAGCGTGGCGATCACAGATACGCAGTATTTT. It specifies CSVAITDTQYF.

This clonotype was detected many times. The rearrangement links TRBV14 to TRBJ1-1, with D perhaps matching TRBD1 (5 bases). The germline V and J ends were trimmed by 4 bases and 4 bases, with 13 bases remaining between them. This CDR3 spans 14 amino acids. The germline V gene has CDR1 SGHDN and CDR2 FVKESK. The CDR3 DNA reads as TGTGCCAGCAGCCGTTTGTGGGGGGTCACTGAAGCTTTCTTT. Protein product: CASSRLWGVTEAFF.